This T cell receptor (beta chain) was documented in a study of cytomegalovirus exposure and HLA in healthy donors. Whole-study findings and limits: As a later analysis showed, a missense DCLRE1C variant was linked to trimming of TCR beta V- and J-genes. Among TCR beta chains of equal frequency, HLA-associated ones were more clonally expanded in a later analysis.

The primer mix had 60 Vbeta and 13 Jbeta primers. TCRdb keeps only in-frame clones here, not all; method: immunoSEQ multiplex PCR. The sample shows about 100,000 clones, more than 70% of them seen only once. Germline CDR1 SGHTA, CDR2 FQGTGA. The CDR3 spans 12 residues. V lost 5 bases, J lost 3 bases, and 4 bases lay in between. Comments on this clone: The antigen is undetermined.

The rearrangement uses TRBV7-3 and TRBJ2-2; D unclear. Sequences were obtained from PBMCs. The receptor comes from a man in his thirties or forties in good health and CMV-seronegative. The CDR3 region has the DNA TGTGCCAGCAGCACATACACCGGGGAGCTGTTTTTT. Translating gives CASSTYTGELFF.